Listed below are T cell receptor beta chains from one sample, sequenced in a study of blood T cell repertoires in COVID-19. Some clones are missing from TCRdb's copy, which holds only in-frame ones; the method was immunoSEQ multiplex PCR. The data hold approximately 40,000 clones, with about nine tenths observed a single time. What was sequenced was peripheral blood. Receptor source: a human donor in a cohort sampled during active COVID-19. Each CDR3 is given with its conserved first and last residue. Fields, in order: V gene, CDR3 protein.

TRBV11-2,CASSFSVRAGGPPNEQFF
TRBV5-4,CASSLNGRGETQYF
TRBV19,CASASVSEQFF
TRBV19,CASRPSGANTGELFF
TRBV2,CASTRGGNQPQHF
TRBV5-1,CASSSTGYNQPQHF
TRBV9,CASSVNPQGADTEAFF
TRBV10-3,CAISDPLLAKNIQYF
TRBV2,CASSLESNQPQHF
TRBV19,CASSISRANEAFF
TRBV7-2,CASSLDRAPQPQHF